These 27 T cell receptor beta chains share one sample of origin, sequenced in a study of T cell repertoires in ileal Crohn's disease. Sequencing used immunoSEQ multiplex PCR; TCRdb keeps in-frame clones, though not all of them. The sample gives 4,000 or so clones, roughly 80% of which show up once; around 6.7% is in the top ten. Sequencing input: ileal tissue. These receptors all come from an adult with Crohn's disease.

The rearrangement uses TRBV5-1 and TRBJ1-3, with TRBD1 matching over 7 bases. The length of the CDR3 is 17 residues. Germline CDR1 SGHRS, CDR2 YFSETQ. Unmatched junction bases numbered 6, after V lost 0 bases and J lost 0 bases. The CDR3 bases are TGCGCCAGCAGCTTGGGGACAGGTACCCTCTCTGGAAACACCATATATTTT. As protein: CASSLGTGTLSGNTIYF.

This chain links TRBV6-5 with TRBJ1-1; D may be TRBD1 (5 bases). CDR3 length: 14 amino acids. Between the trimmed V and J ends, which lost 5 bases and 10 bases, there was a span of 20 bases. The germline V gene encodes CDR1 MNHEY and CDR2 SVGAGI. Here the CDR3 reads CASSPGDWGVGAFF. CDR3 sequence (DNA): TGTGCCAGCAGTCCCGGGGATTGGGGGGTCGGAGCTTTCTTT.

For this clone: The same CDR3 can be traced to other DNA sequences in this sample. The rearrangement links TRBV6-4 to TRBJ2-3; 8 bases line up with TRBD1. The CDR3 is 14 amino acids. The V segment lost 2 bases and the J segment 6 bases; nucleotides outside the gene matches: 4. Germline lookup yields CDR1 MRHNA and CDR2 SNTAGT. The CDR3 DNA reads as TGTGCCAGCAGTGACGGTCAGGGGGCGGATACGCAGTATTTT. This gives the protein CASSDGQGADTQYF.

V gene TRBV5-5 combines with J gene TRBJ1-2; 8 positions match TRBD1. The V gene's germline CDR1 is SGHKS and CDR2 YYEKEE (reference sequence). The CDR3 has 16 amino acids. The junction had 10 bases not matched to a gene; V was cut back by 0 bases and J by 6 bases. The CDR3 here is CASSLASGRGRDGYTF. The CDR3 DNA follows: TGTGCCAGCAGCTTGGCCTCCGGCAGGGGGCGCGATGGCTACACCTTC.

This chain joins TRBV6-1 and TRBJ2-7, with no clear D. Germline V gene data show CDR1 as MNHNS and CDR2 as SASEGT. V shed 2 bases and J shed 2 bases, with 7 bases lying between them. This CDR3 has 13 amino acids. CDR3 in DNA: TGTGCCAGCAGTGAATACAGAGCCTACGAGCAGTACTTC. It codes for CASSEYRAYEQYF.

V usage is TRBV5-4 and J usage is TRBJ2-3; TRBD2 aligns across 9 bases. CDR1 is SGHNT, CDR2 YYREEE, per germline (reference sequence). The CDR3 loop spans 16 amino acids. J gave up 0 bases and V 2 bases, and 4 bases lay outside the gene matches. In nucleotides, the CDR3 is TGTGCCAGCAGCTTAGGGCGGGGGGGCAGCACAGATACGCAGTATTTT. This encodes CASSLGRGGSTDTQYF.

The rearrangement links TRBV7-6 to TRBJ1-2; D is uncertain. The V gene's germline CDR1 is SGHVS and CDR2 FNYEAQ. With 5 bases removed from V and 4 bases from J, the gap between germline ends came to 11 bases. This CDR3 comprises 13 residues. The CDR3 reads CASSQRGSYGYTF. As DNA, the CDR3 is TGTGCCAGCAGCCAGAGAGGGAGCTATGGCTACACCTTC.

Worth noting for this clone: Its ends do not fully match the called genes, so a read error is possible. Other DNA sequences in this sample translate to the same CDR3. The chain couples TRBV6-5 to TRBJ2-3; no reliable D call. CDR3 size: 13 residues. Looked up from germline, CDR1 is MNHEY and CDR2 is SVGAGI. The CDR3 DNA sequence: TGCGCCAGCAACCCCAAGGAGACAGATACGCAGTATTTT. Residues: CASNPKETDTQYF.

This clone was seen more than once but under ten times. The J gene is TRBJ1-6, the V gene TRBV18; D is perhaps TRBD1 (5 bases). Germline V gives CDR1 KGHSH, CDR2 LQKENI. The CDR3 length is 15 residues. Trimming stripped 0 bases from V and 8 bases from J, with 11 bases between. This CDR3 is CASSPPSDRHSPLHF. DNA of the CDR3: TGTGCCAGCTCACCACCCTCAGACAGACATTCACCCCTCCACTTT.

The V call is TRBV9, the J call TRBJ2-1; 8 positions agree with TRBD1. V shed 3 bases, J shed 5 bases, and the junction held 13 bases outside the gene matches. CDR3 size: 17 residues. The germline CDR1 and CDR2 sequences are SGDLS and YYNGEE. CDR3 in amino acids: CASSAPLADRANNEQFF. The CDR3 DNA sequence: TGTGCCAGCAGCGCTCCTTTGGCGGACAGGGCCAACAATGAGCAGTTCTTC.

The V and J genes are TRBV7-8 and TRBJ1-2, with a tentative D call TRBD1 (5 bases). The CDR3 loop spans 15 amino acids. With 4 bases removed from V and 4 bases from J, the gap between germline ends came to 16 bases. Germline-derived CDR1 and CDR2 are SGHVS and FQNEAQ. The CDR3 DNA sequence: TGTGCCAGCAGCTCGTCCAGGGAGGACATCTATGGCTACACCTTC. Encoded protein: CASSSSREDIYGYTF.

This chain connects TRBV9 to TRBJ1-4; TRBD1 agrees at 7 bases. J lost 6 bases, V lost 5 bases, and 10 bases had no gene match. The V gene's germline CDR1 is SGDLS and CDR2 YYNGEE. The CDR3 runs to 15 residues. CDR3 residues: CASRHSGTADEKLFF. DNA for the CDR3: TGTGCCAGCAGACACTCCGGGACAGCCGATGAAAAACTGTTTTTT.

For the CDR3, the DNA is TGTGCCAGCAGCCTCACCGGGACAGGAGGTGAAAAACTGTTTTTT. This gives the protein CASSLTGTGGEKLFF. The V gene is TRBV7-9, the J gene TRBJ1-4; 8 nucleotides line up with TRBD1. V was clipped by 5 bases and J by 7 bases; unmatched bases: 9. CDR1 and CDR2 from the germline V gene are SEHNR and FQNEAQ (reference sequence). There are 15 residues in the CDR3.

The CDR3 nucleotides read TGCAGTGCTAAAGACGATTGGCGCTACACCTTC. Translation gives CSAKDDWRYTF. V usage is TRBV20-1 and J usage is TRBJ1-2, with unresolved D. The ends were cut back, 4 bases at V and 9 bases at J, with 12 bases in the middle. Per the germline V gene, CDR1 is DFQATT and CDR2 is SNEGSKA (reference sequence). The CDR3 loop spans 11 amino acids.

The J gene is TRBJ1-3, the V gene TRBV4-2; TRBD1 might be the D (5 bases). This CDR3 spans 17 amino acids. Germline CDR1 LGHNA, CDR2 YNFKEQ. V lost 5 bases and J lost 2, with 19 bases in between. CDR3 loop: CASSYGPQGRTGNTIYF. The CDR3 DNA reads TGTGCCAGCAGCTACGGGCCCCAGGGAAGAACTGGAAACACCATATATTTT.

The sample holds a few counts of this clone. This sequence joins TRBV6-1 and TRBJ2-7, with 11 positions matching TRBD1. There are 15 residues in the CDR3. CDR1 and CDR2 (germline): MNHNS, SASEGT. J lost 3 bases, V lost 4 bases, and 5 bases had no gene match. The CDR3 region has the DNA TGTGCCAGCAGTGGGCGGGACAGGGGGATCTACGAGCAGTACTTC. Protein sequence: CASSGRDRGIYEQYF.

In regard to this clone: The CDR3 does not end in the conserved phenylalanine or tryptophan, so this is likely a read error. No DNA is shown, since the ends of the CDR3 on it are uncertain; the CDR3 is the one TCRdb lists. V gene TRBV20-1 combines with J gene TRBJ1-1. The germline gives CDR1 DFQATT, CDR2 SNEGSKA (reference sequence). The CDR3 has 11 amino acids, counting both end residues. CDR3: CSAPWGGLELL.

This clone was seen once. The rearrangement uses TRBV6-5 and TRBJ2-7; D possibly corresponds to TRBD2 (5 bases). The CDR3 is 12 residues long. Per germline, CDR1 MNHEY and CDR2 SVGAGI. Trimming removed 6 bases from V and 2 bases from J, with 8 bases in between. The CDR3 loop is CASRTGAYEQYF. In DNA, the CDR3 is TGTGCCAGCAGGACCGGGGCCTACGAGCAGTACTTC.

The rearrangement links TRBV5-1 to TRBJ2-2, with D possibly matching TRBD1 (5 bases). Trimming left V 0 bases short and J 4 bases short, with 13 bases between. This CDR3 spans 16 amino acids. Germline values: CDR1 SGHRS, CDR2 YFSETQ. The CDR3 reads CASSLATGHSTGELFF. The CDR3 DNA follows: TGCGCCAGCAGCTTGGCCACAGGCCATAGCACCGGGGAGCTGTTTTTT.

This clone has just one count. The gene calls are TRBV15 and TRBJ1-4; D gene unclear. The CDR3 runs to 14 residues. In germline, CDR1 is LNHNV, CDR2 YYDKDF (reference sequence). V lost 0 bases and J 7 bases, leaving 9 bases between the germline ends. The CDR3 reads CATSRDGRGEKLFF. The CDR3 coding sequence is TGTGCCACCAGCAGAGACGGCCGGGGTGAAAAACTGTTTTTT.

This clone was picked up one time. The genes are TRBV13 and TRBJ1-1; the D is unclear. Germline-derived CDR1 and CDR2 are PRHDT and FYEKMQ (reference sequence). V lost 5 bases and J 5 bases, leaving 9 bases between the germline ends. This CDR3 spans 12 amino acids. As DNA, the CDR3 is TGTGCCAGCAGCCTCCCTAGGACTGAAGCTTTCTTT. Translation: CASSLPRTEAFF.

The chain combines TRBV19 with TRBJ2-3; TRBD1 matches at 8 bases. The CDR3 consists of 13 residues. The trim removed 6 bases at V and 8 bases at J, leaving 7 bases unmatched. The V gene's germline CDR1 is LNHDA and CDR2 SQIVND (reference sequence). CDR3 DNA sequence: TGTGCCAGTAGCCTCCCGACAGGGGCTACGCAGTATTTT. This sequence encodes CASSLPTGATQYF.

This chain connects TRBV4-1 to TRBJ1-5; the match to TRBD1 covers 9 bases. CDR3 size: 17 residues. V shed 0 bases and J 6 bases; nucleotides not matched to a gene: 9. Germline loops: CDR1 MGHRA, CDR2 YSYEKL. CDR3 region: CASSQDPQGQGTQPQHF. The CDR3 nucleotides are TGCGCCAGCAGCCAAGATCCCCAGGGACAGGGAACTCAGCCCCAGCATTTT.

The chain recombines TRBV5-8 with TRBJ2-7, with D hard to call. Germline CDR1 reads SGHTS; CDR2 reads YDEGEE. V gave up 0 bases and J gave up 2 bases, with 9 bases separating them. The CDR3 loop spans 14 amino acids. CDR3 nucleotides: TGTGCCAGCAGCTTGGTCGGCGGAACCTACGAGCAGTACTTC. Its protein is CASSLVGGTYEQYF.

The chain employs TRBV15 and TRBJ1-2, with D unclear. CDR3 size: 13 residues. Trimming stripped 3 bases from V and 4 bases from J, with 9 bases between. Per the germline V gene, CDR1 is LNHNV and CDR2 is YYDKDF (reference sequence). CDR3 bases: TGTGCCACCAGCAGTAGAAACAGCTATGGCTACACCTTC. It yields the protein CATSSRNSYGYTF.

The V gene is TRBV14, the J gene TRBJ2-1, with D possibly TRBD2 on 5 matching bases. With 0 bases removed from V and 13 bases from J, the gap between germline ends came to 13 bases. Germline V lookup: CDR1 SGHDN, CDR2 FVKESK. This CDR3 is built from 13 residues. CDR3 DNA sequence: TGTGCCAGCAGCCAAGAGCCCCCGGAGGTCCAGTTCTTC. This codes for CASSQEPPEVQFF.

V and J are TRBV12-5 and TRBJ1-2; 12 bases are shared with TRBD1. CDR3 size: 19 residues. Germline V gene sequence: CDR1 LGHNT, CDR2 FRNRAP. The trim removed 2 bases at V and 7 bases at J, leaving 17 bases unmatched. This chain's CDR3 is CASGLQKGTGGAGKIGYTF. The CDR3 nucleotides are TGTGCTAGTGGTTTGCAAAAAGGGACAGGGGGCGCGGGGAAAATTGGCTACACCTTC.